The clone carrying this T cell receptor (beta chain) was counted a few times. The sample is drawn from a study of early T cells in non-severe SARS-CoV-2 infection. V was pared by 0 bases and J by 3 bases, with 6 bases between. This CDR3 contains 13 residues. The V gene's germline CDR1 is MGHRA and CDR2 YSYEKL. TCRdb re-analysed the 5' RACE reads in MiXCR, keeping a single row per CDR3 protein. Of 90,000 to 130,000 distinct CDR3 sequences in the sample, around an eighth were seen once. The sample here was whole blood, taken at baseline. V gene TRBV4-1 combines with J gene TRBJ2-7, with no clear D. This receptor was identified in an adult who was a healthcare worker with PCR-confirmed SARS-CoV-2 infection or an uninfected control (not recorded which). The DNA of the CDR3 is TGCGCCAGCAGCCAAGAGTGGGGCTACGAGCAGTACTTC. This encodes CASSQEWGYEQYF.